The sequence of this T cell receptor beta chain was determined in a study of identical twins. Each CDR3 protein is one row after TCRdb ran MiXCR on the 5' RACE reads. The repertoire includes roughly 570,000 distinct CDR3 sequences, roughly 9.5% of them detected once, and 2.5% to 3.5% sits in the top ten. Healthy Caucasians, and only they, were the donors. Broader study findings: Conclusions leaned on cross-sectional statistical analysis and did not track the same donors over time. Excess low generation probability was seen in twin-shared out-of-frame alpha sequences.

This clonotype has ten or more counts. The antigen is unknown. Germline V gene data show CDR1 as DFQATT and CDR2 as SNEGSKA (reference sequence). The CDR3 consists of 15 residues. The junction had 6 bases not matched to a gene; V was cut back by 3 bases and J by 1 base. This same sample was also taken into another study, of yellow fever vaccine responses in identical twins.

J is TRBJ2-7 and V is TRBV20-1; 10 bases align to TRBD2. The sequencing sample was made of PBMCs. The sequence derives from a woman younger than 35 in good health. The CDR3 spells CSARVLAGKSYEQYF. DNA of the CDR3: TGCAGTGCTAGGGTACTAGCGGGGAAGTCCTACGAGCAGTACTTC.